This T cell receptor beta chain was recorded in a study of siplizumab effects on memory and regulatory T cells. Points from the study as a whole: Sequences below about 10^-5 frequency were poorly captured. As a result, only a minor fraction of alloreactive clones mapped to unstimulated subsets. Alloreactive sequences tracing back to unstimulated CD4+ memory cells were significantly reduced by siplizumab. The authors could not assign a naive or memory phenotype to roughly 75-95% of proliferating CD4+ or CD8+ clones.

Note on this clone: Its specificity is not known.

Each sample contributed 85,000 to 100,000 TCR templates to the assay. Some clones are missing from TCRdb's copy, which holds only in-frame ones; the method was immunoSEQ multiplex PCR. The data hold around 86,000 clones, with approximately 95% observed a single time. Per the germline V gene, CDR1 is LNHDA and CDR2 is SQIVND (reference sequence). J gave up 4 bases and V 3 bases, and 6 bases lay outside the gene matches. The CDR3 loop spans 16 amino acids. This TCR came from a human donor in good health. V is TRBV19 and J is TRBJ2-5, with TRBD1 matching 12 bases. Sequenced material: non-Treg CD4+ T cells sorted from blood. The CDR3 here is CASSMGGQGARETQYF. CDR3 DNA: TGTGCCAGTAGTATGGGGGGACAGGGGGCACGAGAGACCCAGTACTTC.